A single sample is the source of the 16 T cell receptor beta chains below, sequenced in a study of CD8 T cells in Susac syndrome. Reverse transcription of roughly 0.5 to 1 ug RNA used random hexamers. One entry per CDR3 protein results from TCRdb running MiXCR on the immunoSEQ multiplex PCR reads. The table lists 150,000 to 200,000 distinct CDR3 sequences, 80% to 95% of them singletons, with 0.09% to 0.1% in the top ten. Sequenced: CD4+ T cells from PBMCs. The receptors originated from a human donor with multiple sclerosis.

This clonotype was detected a few times. The rearrangement joins TRBV6-1 to TRBJ2-7, with a possible D match to TRBD1 (5 bases). Deletions cut 4 bases from V and 2 bases from J, with 12 bases between. Germline V gives CDR1 MNHNS, CDR2 SASEGT. The CDR3 loop spans 14 amino acids. This CDR3 reads CASSAQESAYEQYF. The CDR3 bases are TGTGCCAGCAGTGCACAGGAGAGCGCCTACGAGCAGTACTTC.

V gene TRBV20-1 combines with J gene TRBJ1-2, with D unresolved. This CDR3 comprises 13 residues. CDR1 is DFQATT, CDR2 SNEGSKA, per germline (reference sequence). Deletions cut 6 bases from V and 6 bases from J, with 17 bases between. DNA for the CDR3: TGCAGTGCCCCCCGGACGGAGGGAGATGGCTACACCTTC. It is translated as CSAPRTEGDGYTF.

The chain carries TRBV30 and TRBJ1-1; no clear D. This CDR3 is 13 amino acids long. The V end was cut by 3 bases, the J end by 0 bases, with 8 bases between. Germline V CDR1 and CDR2: GTSNPN, SVGIG (reference sequence). The CDR3, as DNA: TGTGCCTGGAGGGCCGCGATGAACACTGAAGCTTTCTTT. Its translation: CAWRAAMNTEAFF.

The chain's CDR3 is CASSFSGTVGSPLHF. The CDR3 bases are TGTGCCAGCAGCTTCTCCGGGACTGTCGGTTCACCCCTCCACTTT. V usage is TRBV9 and J usage is TRBJ1-6; D is perhaps TRBD1 (5 bases). Germline assignment: CDR1 SGDLS and CDR2 YYNGEE. The CDR3 spans 15 residues. Trimming shortened V by 4 bases and J by 9 bases, and 17 bases separated the two germline ends.

J is TRBJ2-3 and V is TRBV5-1, with a tentative D call TRBD1 (6 bases). The V end was cut by 7 bases, the J end by 2 bases, with 23 bases between. Germline-derived CDR1 and CDR2 are SGHRS and YFSETQ. CDR3 length: 17 amino acids. CDR3 nucleotides: TGCGCCAGCGGACGGGTGTCCAGGACAGACCACACAGATACGCAGTATTTT. It encodes CASGRVSRTDHTDTQYF.

This clonotype occurred a few times. The genes are TRBV12-3 or TRBV12-4 and TRBJ1-2, with D possibly TRBD1 on 6 matching bases. V was clipped by 2 bases and J by 2 bases, with 15 bases between them. CDR3 length: 16 residues. CDR3 DNA sequence: TGTGCCAGCAGTTTAACCGGGACATCGCTGAACTATGGCTACACCTTC. This encodes CASSLTGTSLNYGYTF.

The chain has TRBV7-8 and TRBJ2-3, with D tentatively TRBD1 or TRBD2 (6 bases each). V shed 5 bases and J shed 3 bases, with 15 bases lying between them. The germline gives CDR1 SGHVS, CDR2 FQNEAQ. This CDR3 has 15 amino acids. CDR3 loop: CASSQGGGGTDTQYF. CDR3 nucleotide sequence: TGTGCCAGCAGCCAGGGCGGAGGGGGAACAGATACGCAGTATTTT.

This chain connects TRBV4-3 to TRBJ1-3; D is unclear. The ends were cut back, 1 base at V and 0 bases at J, with 22 bases in the middle. The CDR3 is 20 amino acids. The germline V gene encodes CDR1 LGHNA and CDR2 YSLEER. The CDR3 bases are TGCGCCAGCAGCCAAGTCCGCGTTGGTGTTTTTCTCGCCTCTGGAAACACCATATATTTT. Its protein is CASSQVRVGVFLASGNTIYF.

The J gene is TRBJ2-6, the V gene TRBV3-1; 7 nucleotides align to TRBD2. V was clipped by 4 bases and J by 0 bases; unmatched bases: 3. Per the germline V gene, CDR1 is LGHDT and CDR2 is YNNKEL (reference sequence). The CDR3 is made up of 16 amino acids. In DNA form, the CDR3 reads TGTGCCAGCAGCCCTAGCGGACTCTCTGGGGCCAACGTCCTGACTTTC. Residues: CASSPSGLSGANVLTF.

This sequence joins TRBV28 and TRBJ2-2, with 14 bases matching TRBD2. The J segment lost 5 bases and the V segment lost 6 bases, leaving 5 bases of the junction unmatched. The germline V gene has CDR1 MDHEN and CDR2 SYDVKM. This CDR3 has 16 amino acids. CDR3 protein: CASRPGLAGETGELFF. CDR3 nucleotide sequence: TGTGCCAGCAGACCGGGACTAGCGGGGGAGACCGGGGAGCTGTTTTTT.

This clonotype showed up just once. The chain is built from TRBV30 and TRBJ1-4; 10 nucleotides align to TRBD1. Trimming cost V 2 bases and J 0 bases; bases outside gene matches: 3. Germline CDR1 is GTSNPN and CDR2 is SVGIG (reference sequence). This CDR3 has 16 amino acids. The DNA of the CDR3 is TGTGCCTGGAGTCCGGGACAGGGGACAACTAATGAAAAACTGTTTTTT. Amino acid sequence: CAWSPGQGTTNEKLFF.

V and J are TRBV2 and TRBJ1-5; the D is unclear. The V and J ends lost 5 bases and 6 bases respectively, with 8 bases between them. Per the germline V gene, CDR1 is SNHLY and CDR2 is FYNNEI. The CDR3 has 12 amino acids. The CDR3 is CASSFGLQPQHF. CDR3 DNA: TGTGCCAGCAGTTTTGGGCTTCAGCCCCAGCATTTT.

The chain recombines TRBV12-3 or TRBV12-4 with TRBJ1-1; TRBD1 might be the D (6 bases). Trimming shortened V by 3 bases and J by 5 bases, and 10 bases separated the two germline ends. The CDR3 loop spans 13 amino acids. Written as DNA, the CDR3 is TGTGCCAGCAGTTTCGCCAGGGGTACTGAAGCTTTCTTT. Protein sequence: CASSFARGTEAFF.

This chain connects TRBV2 to TRBJ1-6; TRBD1 aligns across 12 bases. From germline, CDR1 is SNHLY and CDR2 FYNNEI. The J segment lost 9 bases and the V segment lost 4 bases, leaving 4 bases of the junction unmatched. The CDR3 length is 15 residues. The CDR3 loop is CASSGDRGLSSPLHF. CDR3 coding DNA: TGTGCCAGCAGTGGGGACAGGGGGCTAAGTTCACCCCTCCACTTT.

The genes are TRBV6-5 and TRBJ2-6; possibly TRBD1 for D (6 bases). The V and J ends lost 0 bases and 4 bases respectively, with 16 bases between them. This CDR3 is built from 18 residues. Germline values: CDR1 MNHEY, CDR2 SVGAGI. CDR3 loop: CASSYSGLHRAGANVLTF. The CDR3 DNA reads TGTGCCAGCAGTTACTCGGGCCTTCACAGGGCCGGGGCCAACGTCCTGACTTTC.

The gene calls are TRBV29-1 and TRBJ2-5, with 8 bases identical to TRBD1. Germline V gene data show CDR1 as SQVTM and CDR2 as ANQGSEA. The CDR3 runs 13 residues. With 4 bases clipped from V and 5 bases from J, the junction kept 6 bases outside the gene matches. Here the CDR3 reads CSVVPGGSETQYF. As DNA, the CDR3 is TGCAGCGTTGTTCCAGGGGGCTCGGAGACCCAGTACTTC.